The TCR beta chain under discussion was sequenced for a study of technical replicates of blood from a handful of donors. This CDR3 comprises 15 residues. Trimming cost V 4 bases and J 3 bases; bases outside gene matches: 4. CDR1 LGHNT and CDR2 FRNRAP come from the germline V gene. TCRdb's copy holds only in-frame clones and misses some; the assay was immunoSEQ multiplex PCR. The sample consists of about 84,000 clones, about 90% of them appearing once. Sequencing was done on a sample of T cells isolated from PBMCs. This clonotype was sampled from a human donor in good health. The chain employs TRBV12-5 and TRBJ2-1; 9 bases map to TRBD1. The CDR3 DNA reads TGTGCTAGTGGTTACGGACAGGGGAACTACAATGAGCAGTTCTTC. Translation gives CASGYGQGNYNEQFF.